Listed below are T cell receptor beta chains from one sample, sequenced in a study of blood T cell repertoires in COVID-19. Repertoires were generated with immunoSEQ multiplex PCR, while TCRdb's copy carries only in-frame clones and drops some. The sample has hundreds of thousands of clones, around 90% seen once. Sample: peripheral blood. Source of these receptors: a woman in her 50s with COVID-19, enrolled during active disease. The CDR3 runs from the conserved cysteine through the conserved F or W. D genes are given only for firm matches. Clone size is not always given. Where it is, it says once, few, many or a class for expanded clones.

TRBV7-9	-	TRBD1	TRBJ1-3	TGTGCCAGCAGCTCAGACAGGGGGTCTGAAAACACCATATATTTT	CASSSDRGSENTIYF
TRBV6-1	-	-	TRBJ1-1	TGTGCCAGCAGTGAAGTGGCGTGGAATAGGGGCACTGAAGCTTTCTTT	CASSEVAWNRGTEAFF
TRBV4-1	-	-	TRBJ2-3	TGCGCCAGCAGCCAGCTATACACAGATACGCAGTATTTT	CASSQLYTDTQYF
TRBV6-5	-	TRBD1	TRBJ1-5	TGTGCCAGCGCGACAGGGGGCTTCAATCAGCCCCAGCATTTT	CASATGGFNQPQHF
TRBV2	-	-	TRBJ1-1	TGTGCCAGCAGTGGTAGGACCGGGGGAGCTTTCTTT	CASSGRTGGAFF
TRBV11-2	-	-	TRBJ1-5	TGTGCCAGCAGCTTACAACTAAGGCCGATTGAAGGCCAGCCCCAGCATTTT	CASSLQLRPIEGQPQHF
TRBV19	-	-	TRBJ2-1	TGTGCCAGTAGGATCGGTTTGGGGCAGATCGACAATGAGCAGTTCTTC	CASRIGLGQIDNEQFF
TRBV18	-	-	TRBJ2-7	TGTGCCAGCTCACCATCGGGGGCCTACGAGCAGTACTTC	CASSPSGAYEQYF
TRBV27	-	TRBD1	TRBJ1-2	TGTGCCACCGGGAGGGGGCAGGGTGGCTACACCTTC	CATGRGQGGYTF
TRBV29-1	-	-	TRBJ1-1	TGCAGCGCGGCTTCGAACACTGAAGCTTTCTTT	CSAASNTEAFF
TRBV3-1/TRBV3-2	-	-	TRBJ2-3	TGTGCCAGCAGCCAAGACACAAGCACAGATACGCAGTATTTT	CASSQDTSTDTQYF
TRBV24-1	-	-	TRBJ2-1	TGTGCCACCAGGAACGGGACTCTGGAGTTCTTC	CATRNGTLEFF
TRBV6-1	-	-	TRBJ2-7	TGTGCCAGCAGTGAAGCGCAAGGCGGTTCCTACGAGCAGTACTTC	CASSEAQGGSYEQYF
TRBV10-3	-	-	TRBJ2-4	TGTGCCATCAGTGAGTCGAGAGGGGACACTTACAGAAACATTCAGTACTTC	CAISESRGDTYRNIQYF
TRBV29-1	-	TRBD1	TRBJ2-2	TGCAGCGTTGGGGACAGAGGACCCGGGGAGCTGTTTTTT	CSVGDRGPGELFF
TRBV5-1	-	TRBD1	TRBJ1-1	TGCGCCAGCAGCTCAAGACAGGGGGATAACACTGAAGCTTTCTTT	CASSSRQGDNTEAFF
TRBV5-5	-	TRBD1	TRBJ2-7	TGTGCCAGCAGCACAAGCCCGGGACAGGTCGCCTACGAGCAGTACTTC	CASSTSPGQVAYEQYF
TRBV30	-	-	TRBJ1-5	TGTGCCTGGAGTGTAGGTGGGGGGGCAGTAAGCAATCAGCCCCAGCATTTT	CAWSVGGGAVSNQPQHF
TRBV2	-	TRBD1	TRBJ1-2	TGTGCCACCATGAAGACAGGGGCGGTAGGCTACACCTTC	CATMKTGAVGYTF
TRBV19	-	TRBD1	TRBJ1-6	TGTGCCAGTAGTATAGCGGGACAGAATTCACCCCTCCACTTT	CASSIAGQNSPLHF
TRBV11-2	-	TRBD1	TRBJ1-1	TGTGCCAGCAGCTTAACCGGACAGGAACAGACTGAAGCTTTCTTT	CASSLTGQEQTEAFF
TRBV7-3	-	TRBD1	TRBJ1-2	TGTGCCAGCAGCTTATCGACAGGGGGCTTTTATGGCTACACCTTC	CASSLSTGGFYGYTF
TRBV2	once	-	TRBJ2-1	TGTGCCAGCAGCCAGGGTGGGGGCCCCTACAATGAGCAGTTCTTC	CASSQGGGPYNEQFF
TRBV10-3	-	TRBD2	TRBJ2-3	TGTGCCATCAGTGATGAACTAGCGGGTTCTAACACAGATACGCAGTATTTT	CAISDELAGSNTDTQYF
TRBV6-5	-	TRBD1	TRBJ2-7	TGTGCCAGCAGTAGGGACAGGAGTTCCTACGAGCAGTACTTC	CASSRDRSSYEQYF
TRBV6-4	-	-	TRBJ1-6	TGTGCCAGCAATCGGGGTGATAATTCACCCCTCCACTTT	CASNRGDNSPLHF
TRBV9	-	TRBD2	TRBJ2-2	TGTGCCAGCAGCGTAGGAGTAGCGGGGGGTACGAGCACCGGGGAGCTGTTTTTT	CASSVGVAGGTSTGELFF
TRBV30	-	TRBD1	TRBJ1-6	TGTGCCTGGAGTGCCGGGGGACAGGGGGAAAGTTCACCCCTCCACTTT	CAWSAGGQGESSPLHF
TRBV3-1/TRBV3-2	-	TRBD2	TRBJ2-3	TGTGCCAGCAGCCAAGAGGGGCGGGGGGACACAGATACGCAGTATTTT	CASSQEGRGDTDTQYF
TRBV7-9	once	-	TRBJ2-6	TGTGCCAGCAGTCCTAGCCTCCTTGGGGCCAACGTCCTGACTTTC	CASSPSLLGANVLTF
TRBV6-4	-	-	TRBJ2-3	TGTGCCAGCAGTGACACAGGACGAACAGATACGCAGTATTTT	CASSDTGRTDTQYF
TRBV10-3	-	TRBD1	TRBJ2-1	TGTGCCATCAGTGAGGATACAGGGGGTCGGGATGAGCAGTTCTTC	CAISEDTGGRDEQFF
TRBV5-1	once	-	TRBJ2-2	TGCGCCAGCAGCTTGGTGGCCGGGGTAGAGACCGGGGAGCTGTTTTTT	CASSLVAGVETGELFF
TRBV10-3	-	TRBD1	TRBJ1-5	TGTGCCATCAGTTCGGGACAGGATGCCAATCAGCCCCAGCATTTT	CAISSGQDANQPQHF
TRBV2	-	-	TRBJ2-7	TGTGCCGGCGGACAGTTTTCCTACGAGCAGTACTTC	CAGGQFSYEQYF
TRBV2	-	-	TRBJ2-7	TGTGCCAGCAGTGCTGAGGCCGTACGGTACTTC	CASSAEAVRYF
TRBV3-1/TRBV3-2	-	TRBD1	TRBJ1-2	TGTGCCAGCAGCCAAGAAGACAGGGGCGCTGGCTACACCTTC	CASSQEDRGAGYTF
TRBV4-1	-	TRBD2	TRBJ2-3	TGCGCCAGCAGCCGAATACCGGGACTAGCTATTGGAGATACGCAGTATTTT	CASSRIPGLAIGDTQYF
TRBV7-9	-	TRBD2	TRBJ2-3	TGTGCCAGCAACCTTTTAGCGGGGATGATAGATACGCAGTATTTT	CASNLLAGMIDTQYF
TRBV30	once	-	TRBJ1-5	TGTGCCTTGTCCCCGGGACATCCCAATCAGCCCCAGCATTTT	CALSPGHPNQPQHF